A selection of T cell receptor beta chains follows, all from one sample in a study of vaccination and CD4 T cells after COVID-19. Their antigen targets remain unknown. A single record per CDR3 protein comes from TCRdb applying MiXCR to the PCR reads. The sample lists around 21,000 distinct CDR3 sequences; around 55% were seen once. Sequencing used CD4+ T cells from blood, cultured in vitro. Receptor source: a human donor who had recovered from COVID-19. CDR3s include the opening cysteine and the closing phenylalanine or tryptophan. The order of the fields is clone size, J gene, V gene, D gene, CDR3 DNA, CDR3 protein. The D gene is left open where the match is weak. Clone size, where shown, is once, few, many, or a class for clones that have expanded.

.,TRBJ2-2,TRBV4-3,.,TGCGCCAGCAGCCAGGGCCCAGCAGGGCCCGGGGAGCTGTTTTTT,CASSQGPAGPGELFF
.,TRBJ1-5,TRBV19,.,TGTGCCAGTAGTATAGAGGCCACGGCTAGCAATCAGCCCCAGCATTTT,CASSIEATASNQPQHF
few,TRBJ2-3,TRBV2,.,TGTGCCAGCCGTCGTTCCACAGATACGCAGTATTTT,CASRRSTDTQYF
few,TRBJ2-2,TRBV20-1,.,TGCAGTGCCCGCCCCGGGGGGAACACCGGGGAGCTGTTTTTT,CSARPGGNTGELFF
.,TRBJ1-1,TRBV11-3,.,TGTGCCAGCAGCTTCTCAGGGATAGGCACTGAAGCTTTCTTT,CASSFSGIGTEAFF
few,TRBJ1-1,TRBV20-1,.,TGCAGTGCTAGAGTCCACGGGGCTTCCATGAACACTGAAGCTTTCTTT,CSARVHGASMNTEAFF
few,TRBJ1-5,TRBV20-1,.,TGCAGTGCTAGAGATATGTGGCAGGGTGGGCAGCCCCAGCATTTT,CSARDMWQGGQPQHF
.,TRBJ2-7,TRBV6-1,.,TGTGCCACCCTGGAGGACAGTTCCTACGAGCAGTACTTC,CATLEDSSYEQYF
.,TRBJ2-2,TRBV7-8,.,TGTGCCAGCAGCGCCCGGGACTCCCCCGGGCTAGGGACCGGGGAGCTGTTTTTT,CASSARDSPGLGTGELFF
few,TRBJ1-2,TRBV7-9,.,TGTGCCAGCAGCCAAGTCTCCGGGACACAGTCGGGCTACACCTTC,CASSQVSGTQSGYTF
.,TRBJ2-3,TRBV7-8,TRBD2,TGTGCCAGCACCGCTCTCGGCGGGGGTATTGGCACAGATACGCAGTATTTT,CASTALGGGIGTDTQYF
.,TRBJ1-5,TRBV6-1,TRBD1,TGTGCCAGCAGAACCGGGACAGGAGTGAGTCAGCCCCAGCATTTT,CASRTGTGVSQPQHF
.,TRBJ2-1,TRBV11-3,.,TGTGCCAGCAGCTTAGCTCCAAACAATGAGCAGTTCTTC,CASSLAPNNEQFF
.,TRBJ1-2,TRBV24-1,.,TGTGCCACCAGTGATTCATCCCGGGACGGCAACTATGGCTACACCTTC,CATSDSSRDGNYGYTF
.,TRBJ2-3,TRBV20-1,.,TGCAGTGCCGAGGTAGGAGCAGATACGCAGTATTTT,CSAEVGADTQYF
.,TRBJ2-7,TRBV11-1,.,TGTGCCAGCAGCTCCTACTGGGACTCTTCCTACGAGCAGTACTTC,CASSSYWDSSYEQYF
.,TRBJ2-6,TRBV28,.,TGTGCCAGCAGTTTATGGGCCGGGGGCCATCCTAGCTCTGGGGCCAACGTCCTGACTTTC,CASSLWAGGHPSSGANVLTF
few,TRBJ1-2,TRBV2,.,TGTGCCAGCAGGGTACAAGCTTCGGGTGGCTACACCTTC,CASRVQASGGYTF
.,TRBJ2-7,TRBV6-5,.,TGTGCCAGCAGTTCCTCGGGGGGCGGCGAGCAGTACTTC,CASSSSGGGEQYF
.,TRBJ1-5,TRBV2,.,TGTGCCAGCAGTGAACTGCGGGCCGGCAATCAGCCCCAGCATTTT,CASSELRAGNQPQHF
few,TRBJ1-2,TRBV30,.,TGTGCCTGGAGTGTAACCGTTCGTCTGGGCCTGGGCTACACCTTC,CAWSVTVRLGLGYTF
.,TRBJ2-7,TRBV20-1,.,TGCAGTGCCGAGGCGGACAGCTACGAGCAGTACTTC,CSAEADSYEQYF
.,TRBJ2-7,TRBV20-1,TRBD2,TGCAGTGCTAGAGATCCGGCTAGCGGGCCCGCTGGGCAGTACTTC,CSARDPASGPAGQYF
.,TRBJ1-2,TRBV7-9,TRBD1,TGTGCCAGCAGCTCCCACCAGCGACAGGGTAACTATGGCTACACCTTC,CASSSHQRQGNYGYTF
few,TRBJ1-5,TRBV19,.,TGTGCCAGTAGTACAGGAGAGGAGCAGCCCCAGCATTTT,CASSTGEEQPQHF
.,TRBJ1-3,TRBV6-2/TRBV6-3,TRBD1,TGTGCCAGCAGTTACTCAAGACAGGGGGCTGACGGAAACACCATATATTTT,CASSYSRQGADGNTIYF
few,TRBJ2-3,TRBV20-1,.,TGCAGTGCCACGGACGGGTGGGCCCCGGGGACGCAGTATTTT,CSATDGWAPGTQYF
.,TRBJ1-2,TRBV12-3/TRBV12-4,.,TGTGCCAGCAACCCAGCGTGGGCCCTAGGAAACTATGGCTACACCTTC,CASNPAWALGNYGYTF
few,TRBJ2-1,TRBV24-1,TRBD2,TGTGCCACCAGTGATTCAGGGACTAGCGGGTACAATGAGCAGTTCTTC,CATSDSGTSGYNEQFF
few,TRBJ2-5,TRBV19,.,TGTGCCAGTAGTATCGGGCAGGGGGAGACCCAGTACTTC,CASSIGQGETQYF
few,TRBJ1-2,TRBV28,.,TGTGCCAGCAGTTTCCGGGGCCAAGGAGGCGGCTACACCTTC,CASSFRGQGGGYTF
.,TRBJ2-7,TRBV6-2/TRBV6-3,TRBD2,TGTGCCAGCAGTCCGGGACTAGCGGGAGAAAAGGCGTACGAGCAGTACTTC,CASSPGLAGEKAYEQYF
.,TRBJ2-7,TRBV12-3/TRBV12-4,.,TGTGCCAGCAGTTTGGGGGGGGGCGTCTACGAGCAGTACTTC,CASSLGGGVYEQYF
once,TRBJ2-3,TRBV5-8,TRBD2,TGTGCCAGCAGCATAAGACTAGCGGGTAGCACAGATACGCAGTATTTT,CASSIRLAGSTDTQYF
.,TRBJ1-2,TRBV12-3/TRBV12-4,.,TGTGCCAGCAGTTTTAAGAGACTACTTCCCGATGGCTACACCTTC,CASSFKRLLPDGYTF
.,TRBJ2-5,TRBV27,TRBD1,TGTGCCAGCAGTTTGCTCACAGGGGGCCAAGAGACCCAGTACTTC,CASSLLTGGQETQYF
.,TRBJ2-5,TRBV2,.,TGTGCCAGCAGTGGTCGGCCCAAAGAGACCCAGTACTTC,CASSGRPKETQYF
.,TRBJ2-2,TRBV27,.,TGTGCCAGCAGTTCAGGGAGAGGGGGCACCGGGGAGCTGTTTTTT,CASSSGRGGTGELFF
.,TRBJ1-1,TRBV4-1,.,TGCGCCAGCACCCGAGAGGCAGCAGTGAACACTGAAGCTTTCTTT,CASTREAAVNTEAFF
.,TRBJ2-7,TRBV6-1,TRBD1,TGTGCCAGCAGTCCCCGGACAGGGGCCTACGAGCAGTACTTC,CASSPRTGAYEQYF
.,TRBJ1-5,TRBV24-1,.,TGTGCCACCAGTGAGACGGGGGAGGGTCAGCCCCAGCATTTT,CATSETGEGQPQHF
few,TRBJ2-1,TRBV6-5,TRBD2,TGTGCCAGCAGTTACTCGGGTAGCGGGAGAGCGAGTGATGAGCAGTTCTTC,CASSYSGSGRASDEQFF
few,TRBJ1-5,TRBV19,.,TGTGCCAGTAGTACCCTCGGGCCCCAGCATTTT,CASSTLGPQHF
.,TRBJ2-1,TRBV7-3,.,TGTGCCAGCAGCTCCAAACCCCTGAGTCTTGTGGACAATGAGCAGTTCTTC,CASSSKPLSLVDNEQFF
.,TRBJ2-7,TRBV6-1,TRBD1,TGTGCCAGCAGTGTGAACAGGGGGAGCTCCTACGAGCAGTACTTC,CASSVNRGSSYEQYF
few,TRBJ1-2,TRBV6-2/TRBV6-3,.,TGTGCCAGCAGTTACAGGCCTAACTATGGCTACACCTTC,CASSYRPNYGYTF
.,TRBJ1-6,TRBV7-2,.,TGTGCCAGCAGCGCAACATCTCCGGGACGGAGGAGTTCACCCCTCCACTTT,CASSATSPGRRSSPLHF